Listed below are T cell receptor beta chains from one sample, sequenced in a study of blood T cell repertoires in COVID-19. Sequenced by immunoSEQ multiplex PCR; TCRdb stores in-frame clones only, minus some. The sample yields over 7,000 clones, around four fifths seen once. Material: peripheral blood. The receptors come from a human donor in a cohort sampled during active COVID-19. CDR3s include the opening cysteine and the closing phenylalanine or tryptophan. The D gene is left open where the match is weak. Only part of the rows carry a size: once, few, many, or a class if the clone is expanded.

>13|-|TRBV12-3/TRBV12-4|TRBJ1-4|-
TGTGCCAGCCGCGCCCTAAGAAATGAAAAACTGTTTTTT
CASRALRNEKLFF
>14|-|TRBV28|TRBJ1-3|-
TGTGCCAGCAGTTTGGGCCTCTCTGGAAACACCATATATTTT
CASSLGLSGNTIYF
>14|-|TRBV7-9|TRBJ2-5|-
TGTGCCAGCAGCTTGACCGGCAGGGAAGAGACCCAGTACTTC
CASSLTGREETQYF
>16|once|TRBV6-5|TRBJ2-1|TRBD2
TGTGCCAGCAGCTACCAGAGTAGCGGGGGCCTGGATGAGCAGTTCTTC
CASSYQSSGGLDEQFF
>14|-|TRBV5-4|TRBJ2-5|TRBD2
TGTGCCAGCAGCCCCGGGACTAGAAAAGAGACCCAGTACTTC
CASSPGTRKETQYF
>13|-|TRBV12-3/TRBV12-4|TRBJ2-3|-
TGTGCCAGCAGTTTTCTTGGCTCGGGTACGCAGTATTTT
CASSFLGSGTQYF
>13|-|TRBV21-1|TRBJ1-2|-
TGTGCCACCGCGCGACACCCGAACTATGGCTACACCTTC
CATARHPNYGYTF
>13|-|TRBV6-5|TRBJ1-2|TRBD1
TGTGCCAGCAGTAAACAGGGGGCCGAGGGCTACACCTTC
CASSKQGAEGYTF
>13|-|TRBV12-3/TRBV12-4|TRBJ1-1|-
TGTGCCAGCAGTTTTAAGGGAGACACTGAAGCTTTCTTT
CASSFKGDTEAFF
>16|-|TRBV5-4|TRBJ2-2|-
TGTGCCAGCAGCTCGACGACTCCTTTTAACACCGGGGAGCTGTTTTTT
CASSSTTPFNTGELFF
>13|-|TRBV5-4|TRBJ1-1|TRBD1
TGTGCCAGCGGGGACAGATTGAACACTGAAGCTTTCTTT
CASGDRLNTEAFF
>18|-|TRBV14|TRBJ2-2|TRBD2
TGTGCCAGCAGCCCTACGCGGGCGGGGGGATTGAACACCGGGGAGCTGTTTTTT
CASSPTRAGGLNTGELFF
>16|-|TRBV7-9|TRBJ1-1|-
TGTGCCAGCAGCCGAGGGGGATGGCACACGAACACTGAAGCTTTCTTT
CASSRGGWHTNTEAFF
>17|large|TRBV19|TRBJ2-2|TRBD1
TGTGCCAGTAGTTTTCCACCCGGGACAGGGGGCTTCGGGGAGCTGTTTTTT
CASSFPPGTGGFGELFF
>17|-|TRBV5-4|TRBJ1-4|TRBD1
TGTGCCAGCAGCGTCGGACAGGGCCCCGCAACTAATGAAAAACTGTTTTTT
CASSVGQGPATNEKLFF
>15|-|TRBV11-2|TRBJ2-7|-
TGTGCCAGCAGCCAATCGGGACTCAGGACCTACGAGCAGTACTTC
CASSQSGLRTYEQYF
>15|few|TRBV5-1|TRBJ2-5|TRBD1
TGCGCCAGCAGCTTCGGACAGGGGGCAGCGGAGACCCAGTACTTC
CASSFGQGAAETQYF
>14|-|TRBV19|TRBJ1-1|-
TGTGCCAGTACCCCCGGTGTGATTGTACCCCCGGCTTTCTTT
CASTPGVIVPPAFF
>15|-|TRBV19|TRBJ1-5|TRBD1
TGTGCCAGTAGGATTACGGGACAGCGCAATCAGCCCCAGCATTTT
CASRITGQRNQPQHF
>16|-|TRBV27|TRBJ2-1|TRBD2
TGTGCCAGCAGTTCCCAACTAGCGGGGGGGTTTAATGAGCAGTTCTTC
CASSSQLAGGFNEQFF
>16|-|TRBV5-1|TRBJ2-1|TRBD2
TGCGCCAGCAGGGCCCCGACTAGCGGGGGGGCAGGAGAGCAGTTCTTC
CASRAPTSGGAGEQFF
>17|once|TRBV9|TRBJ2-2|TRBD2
TGTGCCAGCAGCGTTGCTGGGGACTACACGAACACCGGGGAGCTGTTTTTT
CASSVAGDYTNTGELFF
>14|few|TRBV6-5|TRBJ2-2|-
TGTGCCAGCTCCCAGACAGGGAACACCGGGGAGCTGTTTTTT
CASSQTGNTGELFF
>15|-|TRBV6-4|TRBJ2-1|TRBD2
TGTGCCAGCAACCCCGGGCCTAGCGGGGTGAATGAGCAGTTCTTC
CASNPGPSGVNEQFF
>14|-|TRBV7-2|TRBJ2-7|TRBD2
TGTGCCAGCAGCTTAGAAGCGGGGGTCTACGAGCAGTACTTC
CASSLEAGVYEQYF
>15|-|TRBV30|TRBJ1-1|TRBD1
TGTGCCTGGATTTCCAAGGGGGCGAGGGGGACTGAAGCTTTCTTT
CAWISKGARGTEAFF
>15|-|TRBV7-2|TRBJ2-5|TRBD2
TGTGCCAGCAGCTTGGGCGGGGGAGGGCAAGAGACCCAGTACTTC
CASSLGGGGQETQYF
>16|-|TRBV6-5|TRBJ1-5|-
TGTGCCAGCAGTTACTCAGGGGCAGGGGTTATTGGGCCCCAGCATTTT
CASSYSGAGVIGPQHF
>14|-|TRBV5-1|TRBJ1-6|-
TGCGCCAGCAGCTTGGAGGGGGTTTATTCACCCCTCCACTTT
CASSLEGVYSPLHF
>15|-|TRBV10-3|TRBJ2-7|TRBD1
TGTGCCATCAGTGAGCGACCAGGGGGTCCCTACGAGCAGTACTTC
CAISERPGGPYEQYF
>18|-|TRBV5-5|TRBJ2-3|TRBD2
TGTGCCAGCAGCTGGACTAGCGGGGGATCATCTAGCACAGATACGCAGTATTTT
CASSWTSGGSSSTDTQYF